This passage covers 30 T cell receptor beta chains from one sample sequenced in a study of T cell responses to AZD1222 COVID-19 vaccine. Clones were sequenced by immunoSEQ multiplex PCR, and TCRdb holds only the in-frame ones, with some missing. The repertoire has some 130,000 clones, 85% to 90% of them found once; the top ten carry 20% to 25%. Sequencing was performed on peripheral blood, taken on day 0 of AZD1222 vaccination. Receptors were obtained from an adult in good health.

The rearrangement joins TRBV9 to TRBJ2-5; 9 bases agree with TRBD1. Per the germline V gene, CDR1 is SGDLS and CDR2 is YYNGEE. The CDR3 covers 15 residues. J was trimmed by 1 base and V by 1 base; bases with no gene match: 2. The CDR3 nucleotides read TGTGCCAGCAGCGTAACGACAGGGGGCCAAGAGACCCAGTACTTC. As protein: CASSVTTGGQETQYF. Drawing the rest from reference TRBV9 and TRBJ2-5, the complete variable domain is DSGVTQTPKHLITATGQRVTLRCSPRSGDLSVYWYQQSLDQGLQFLIQYYNGEERAKGNILERFSAQQFPDLHSELNLSSLELGDSALYFCASSVTTGGQETQYFGPGTRLLVL.

The rearrangement uses TRBV18 and TRBJ2-7; tentatively, D is TRBD1 or TRBD2 (6 bases each). Trimming cost V 6 bases and J 3 bases, with 24 bases left between them. This CDR3 is 17 amino acids long. CDR1 KGHSH and CDR2 LQKENI come from the germline V gene. The CDR3 loop reads CASSRGGGDRLNYEQYF. CDR3 coding DNA: TGTGCCAGCTCCAGGGGCGGCGGGGACCGACTCAACTACGAGCAGTACTTC.

V gene TRBV27 combines with J gene TRBJ2-3; a possible D gene is TRBD1 (7 bases). In germline, CDR1 is MNHEY, CDR2 SMNVEV (reference sequence). The CDR3 has 14 amino acids. Trimming took 3 bases from V and 8 from J, leaving 15 bases between them. The DNA of the CDR3 is TGTGCCAGCAGTTTCACTCAGGGGGGAGGTACGCAGTATTTT. Translating gives CASSFTQGGGTQYF.

The genes are TRBV11-3 and TRBJ1-4; D unclear. The V gene lost 2 bases and the J gene lost 7 bases, with 5 bases spanning the gap. This CDR3 comprises 12 residues. In germline, CDR1 is SGHNT, CDR2 YENEEA. The chain's CDR3 is CASSLKGEKLFF. CDR3 nucleotide sequence: TGTGCCAGCAGCTTAAAGGGTGAAAAACTGTTTTTT.

The CDR3: CSGVGDEQYF. CDR3 in DNA: TGCAGTGGCGTTGGGGACGAGCAGTACTTC. The chain couples TRBV20-1 to TRBJ2-7; no clear D gene. The CDR3 runs to 10 residues. Deletions cut 7 bases from V and 5 bases from J, with 9 bases between. Germline V gene sequence: CDR1 DFQATT, CDR2 SNEGSKA (reference sequence).

The CDR3 sequence is CASSQDAPQPQHF. In nucleotides, the CDR3 is TGTGCCAGCAGCCAAGATGCACCGCAGCCCCAGCATTTT. V is TRBV3-1 (or the pseudogene TRBV3-2) and J is TRBJ1-5, with no clear D. Trimming pared 0 bases from V and 7 bases from J, leaving 7 bases between. CDR1 is LGHDT and CDR2 is YNNKEL in the germline V gene (reference sequence). The CDR3 extends over 13 amino acids.

This chain joins TRBV24-1 and TRBJ1-1, with D possibly being TRBD1 (5 bases). Germline CDR1 and CDR2: KGHDR and SFDVKD. V lost 3 bases and J lost 4, with 17 bases in between. CDR3 length: 16 residues. The CDR3 sequence is CATSDTRGGGITEAFF. The CDR3 DNA is TGTGCCACCAGTGATACCCGGGGGGGAGGGATCACTGAAGCTTTCTTT.

This clone has a single count. This sequence joins TRBV27 and TRBJ2-7, with D tentatively TRBD1 (7 bases). The germline CDR1 and CDR2 sequences are MNHEY and SMNVEV (reference sequence). The V end lost 5 bases, the J end lost 7 bases, and 12 bases lay between the germline ends. This CDR3 comprises 12 residues. The CDR3 bases are TGTGCCAGCAGTATCAGGGGGGTGGAGCAGTACTTC. Encoded protein: CASSIRGVEQYF.

CDR3 sequence (DNA): TGCGCCAGCAGCCAAGAAGGGAAGAACACTGAAGCTTTCTTT. Translating it yields CASSQEGKNTEAFF. The V call is TRBV4-3, the J call TRBJ1-1; D unresolved. Germline CDR1 LGHNA, CDR2 YSLEER. V was pared by 0 bases and J by 1 base, with 6 bases between. This CDR3 comprises 14 residues.

This chain links TRBV10-1 with TRBJ1-1; 7 nucleotides align to TRBD1. With 1 base clipped from V and 5 bases from J, the junction kept 7 bases outside the gene matches. The V gene's germline CDR1 is WNHNN and CDR2 SYGVQD (reference sequence). There are 15 residues in the CDR3. Written as DNA, the CDR3 is TGCGCCAGCAGTGAGTTCGGGGACAGTGGGACTGAAGCTTTCTTT. Translation gives CASSEFGDSGTEAFF.

The chain carries TRBV7-9 and TRBJ2-1; TRBD1 is a possible D gene (6 bases). The CDR3 covers 14 residues. Trimming took 5 bases from V and 3 from J, leaving 11 bases between them. In germline, CDR1 is SEHNR, CDR2 FQNEAQ (reference sequence). Written as DNA, the CDR3 is TGTGCCAGCAGCCCGCGGACAGACTACAATGAGCAGTTCTTC. Residues: CASSPRTDYNEQFF.

The chain is built from TRBV19 and TRBJ1-6; the D gene is possibly TRBD1 (6 bases). The CDR3 totals 15 residues. Germline CDR1 and CDR2: LNHDA and SQIVND (reference sequence). V lost 4 bases and J lost 5, with 12 bases in between. In DNA form, the CDR3 reads TGTGCCAGTAGTACAGGGGCCGGGGATAATTCACCCCTCCACTTT. Residues: CASSTGAGDNSPLHF.

The V call is TRBV7-2, the J call TRBJ1-4, with TRBD1 identical over 7 bases. The CDR3 loop spans 14 amino acids. The V gene's germline CDR1 is SGHTA and CDR2 FQGNSA. The ends lost 3 bases at V and 7 bases at J; junction bases unmatched: 5. CDR3 nucleotide sequence: TGTGCCAGCAGCTTGAGACAGGGAGGTGAAAAACTGTTTTTT. This codes for CASSLRQGGEKLFF.

The rearrangement links TRBV10-1 to TRBJ1-6, with D hard to call. This CDR3 region has 13 residues. The germline CDR1 and CDR2 sequences are WNHNN and SYGVQD (reference sequence). The V gene lost 11 bases and the J gene lost 7 bases, with 15 bases spanning the gap. CDR3 sequence: CASSNGLNSPLHF. DNA of the CDR3: TGCGCCTCCTCGAACGGTCTGAATTCACCCCTCCACTTT.

The genes are TRBV3-1 (or the pseudogene TRBV3-2) and TRBJ1-6; D gene ambiguous. The V gene lost 1 base and the J gene lost 11 bases, with 12 bases spanning the gap. CDR3 size: 14 residues. Germline V gene sequence: CDR1 LGHDT, CDR2 YNNKEL (reference sequence). The CDR3 is CASSQAKEPAPLHF. The CDR3 DNA reads as TGTGCCAGCAGCCAAGCGAAGGAACCAGCACCCCTCCACTTT.

The chain combines TRBV7-2 with TRBJ1-6; D is uncertain. Trimming left V 1 base short and J 7 bases short, with 11 bases between. The CDR3 covers 15 residues. In germline, CDR1 is SGHTA, CDR2 FQGNSA. The CDR3 nucleotides are TGTGCCAGCAGCTTAGTTGGAGGATTCAATTCACCCCTCCACTTT. The encoded protein is CASSLVGGFNSPLHF. Combining the CDR3 with reference TRBV7-2 and TRBJ1-6 gives the whole variable domain GAGVSQSPSNKVTEKGKDVELRCDPISGHTALYWYRQSLGQGLEFLIYFQGNSAPDKSGLPSDRFSAERTGGSVSTLTIQRTQQEDSAVYLCASSLVGGFNSPLHFGNGTRLTVT.

The chain links TRBV2 to TRBJ1-4; TRBD1 is a possible D gene (5 bases). Trimming removed 7 bases from V and 5 bases from J, with 11 bases in between. Germline CDR1 is SNHLY and CDR2 is FYNNEI. CDR3 size: 13 residues. The CDR3 protein is CASTFGGNEKLFF. The CDR3 region has the DNA TGTGCCAGCACCTTTGGGGGGAATGAAAAACTGTTTTTT.

There are a few counts of this clone. The chain carries TRBV29-1 and TRBJ2-1; no reliable D call. Germline CDR1 and CDR2: SQVTM and ANQGSEA. The ends were cut back, 4 bases at V and 0 bases at J, with 16 bases in the middle. The CDR3 runs to 16 residues. The CDR3 bases are TGCAGCGTTGTCTCGGTGGACGGAAGCTCCTACAATGAGCAGTTCTTC. Protein: CSVVSVDGSSYNEQFF.

J is TRBJ2-1 and V is TRBV7-6; the D gene is possibly TRBD2 (6 bases). CDR3 size: 15 residues. In germline, CDR1 is SGHVS, CDR2 FNYEAQ. V was cut by 1 base and J by 2 bases, with 9 bases left in between. The CDR3 sequence: CASSLELAPYNEQFF. The CDR3 DNA sequence: TGTGCCAGCAGCTTAGAACTAGCCCCCTACAATGAGCAGTTCTTC.

This clone has just a few counts. J is TRBJ2-7 and V is TRBV11-1, with TRBD1 matching over 9 bases. Germline V gene data show CDR1 as SGHAT and CDR2 as FQDESV (reference sequence). The CDR3 spans 15 residues. With V trimmed by 5 bases and J by 6 bases, 11 bases remained unmatched. DNA for the CDR3: TGTGCCAGCAGCACCGGACAGGGGATAGTACGCGAGCAGTACTTC. This translates into CASSTGQGIVREQYF.

This clone has only one observation. The rearrangement joins TRBV30 to TRBJ1-1, with a possible D match to TRBD1 (5 bases). Germline V gene data show CDR1 as GTSNPN and CDR2 as SVGIG (reference sequence). The CDR3 totals 11 residues. Trimming stripped 5 bases from V and 7 bases from J, with 11 bases between. The CDR3 DNA reads as TGTGCCTGGGATAGACAGCGTGAAGCTTTCTTT. Translating gives CAWDRQREAFF. Full variable domain (missing parts from reference TRBV30 and TRBJ1-1): SQTIHQWPATLVQPVGSPLSLECTVEGTSNPNLYWYRQAAGRGLQLLFYSVGIGQISSEVPQNLSASRPQDRQFILSSKKLLLSDSGFYLCAWDRQREAFFGQGTRLTVV.

The V and J genes are TRBV6-5 and TRBJ1-2; tentative D call: TRBD1 (5 bases). The germline gives CDR1 MNHEY, CDR2 SVGAGI. With 7 bases removed from V and 5 bases from J, the gap between germline ends came to 17 bases. CDR3 size: 14 residues. As DNA, the CDR3 is TGTGCCAGCACCAAAGGAGGGGTTAAGTATGGCTACACCTTC. It encodes CASTKGGVKYGYTF.

Here the CDR3 reads CSASGQGLYNEQFF. As DNA, the CDR3 is TGCAGTGCTAGTGGACAGGGCTTATACAATGAGCAGTTCTTC. The chain couples TRBV20-1 to TRBJ2-1, with 8 bases aligning to TRBD1. CDR3 length: 14 amino acids. Germline CDR1 DFQATT, CDR2 SNEGSKA (reference sequence). V dropped 3 bases and J dropped 4; count of bases not matched to a gene: 5.

The chain is built from TRBV6-2 or TRBV6-3 and TRBJ1-5; D unresolved. V shed 4 bases and J shed 3 bases, with 10 bases lying between them. CDR3 length: 14 amino acids. CDR1 and CDR2 from the germline V gene are MNHEY and SVGEGT. CDR3 bases: TGTGCCAGCAGTTGGAAGGTTAACAATCAGCCCCAGCATTTT. The encoded protein is CASSWKVNNQPQHF.

V usage is TRBV7-9 and J usage is TRBJ1-1; 8 nucleotides align to TRBD1. There are 15 residues in the CDR3. The V gene's germline CDR1 is SEHNR and CDR2 FQNEAQ (reference sequence). V trimming: 5 bases; J trimming: 4 bases; junction bases outside the gene matches: 9. The DNA for the CDR3 is TGTGCCAGCAGCCCAACACAGGGACAGGCCACTGAAGCTTTCTTT. This translates into CASSPTQGQATEAFF.

This clone was seen just once. The chain has TRBV9 and TRBJ2-2; D perhaps matches TRBD1 (7 bases). This CDR3 region has 15 residues. Trimming removed 1 base from V and 4 bases from J, with 11 bases in between. Germline V gene data show CDR1 as SGDLS and CDR2 as YYNGEE. The CDR3 spells CASSVRQGGTGELFF. For the CDR3, the DNA is TGTGCCAGCAGCGTAAGACAGGGAGGCACCGGGGAGCTGTTTTTT.

This rearrangement joins TRBV6-1 to TRBJ1-1; D not certain. The CDR3 has 15 residues. Per germline, CDR1 MNHNS and CDR2 SASEGT. Trimming shortened V by 0 bases and J by 4 bases, and 12 bases separated the two germline ends. CDR3 DNA: TGTGCCAGCAGTGAAGCTGCGGCGCCGCGCACTGAAGCTTTCTTT. Protein: CASSEAAAPRTEAFF.

V and J are TRBV28 and TRBJ2-7; 8 bases agree with TRBD1. V gave up 6 bases and J gave up 0 bases; unmatched junction bases: 7. The CDR3 is 15 residues long. The V gene's germline CDR1 is MDHEN and CDR2 SYDVKM. The CDR3 DNA reads TGTGCCAGCAGAACCGGACAGGGCTTCTCCTACGAGCAGTACTTC. Translating it yields CASRTGQGFSYEQYF.

This chain joins TRBV5-1 and TRBJ2-5; the match to TRBD2 covers 14 bases. V trimming: 5 bases; J trimming: 5 bases; junction bases outside the gene matches: 11. Germline CDR1 and CDR2: SGHRS and YFSETQ. The CDR3 has 17 residues. The CDR3 protein is CASSQDGTSGGRETQYF. Here the CDR3 DNA reads TGCGCCAGCAGTCAAGACGGGACTAGCGGGGGCCGGGAGACCCAGTACTTC. Looking up the rest from reference TRBV5-1 and TRBJ2-5 gives the full variable domain: KAGVTQTPRYLIKTRGQQVTLSCSPISGHRSVSWYQQTPGQGLQFLFEYFSETQRNKGNFPGRFSGRQFSNSRSEMNVSTLELGDSALYLCASSQDGTSGGRETQYFGPGTRLLVL.

The sample holds one count of this clone. The V call is TRBV2, the J call TRBJ2-1, with D hard to call. Per the germline V gene, CDR1 is SNHLY and CDR2 is FYNNEI. CDR3 length: 11 residues. Trimming shortened V by 3 bases and J by 15 bases, and 12 bases separated the two germline ends. The CDR3 here is CASSDSRMPFF. In nucleotides, the CDR3 is TGTGCCAGCAGTGACTCCCGGATGCCGTTCTTC. Looking up the rest from reference TRBV2 and TRBJ2-1 gives the full variable domain: EPEVTQTPSHQVTQMGQEVILRCVPISNHLYFYWYRQILGQKVEFLVSFYNNEISEKSEIFDDQFSVERPDGSNFTLKIRSTKLEDSAMYFCASSDSRMPFFGPGTRLTVL.